What follows are 12 T cell receptor beta chains derived from one specimen sequenced in a study of cytomegalovirus exposure and HLA in healthy donors. In the PCR, 60 Vbeta and 13 Jbeta primers were used. Clones were sequenced by immunoSEQ multiplex PCR, and TCRdb holds only the in-frame ones, with some missing. The sample includes some 170,000 clones, around 88% of them seen just once. Sequencing used PBMCs. The receptors were gathered from a woman aged 25 to 39 in good health and CMV-seronegative.

This clone was recorded only once. The chain's CDR3 is CASSKASDHPFF. For the CDR3, the DNA is TGCGCCAGCAGCAAAGCTAGCGATCATCCGTTCTTC. This chain connects TRBV5-1 to TRBJ2-1, with D possibly being TRBD2 (6 bases). Germline V gene data show CDR1 as SGHRS and CDR2 as YFSETQ. V was pared by 4 bases and J by 15 bases, with 17 bases between. This CDR3 is built from 12 residues.

This chain links TRBV6-1 with TRBJ2-7; tentative D call: TRBD1 (6 bases). CDR3 size: 15 residues. CDR1 and CDR2 (germline): MNHNS, SASEGT. With 7 bases removed from V and 0 bases from J, the gap between germline ends came to 16 bases. The CDR3, as DNA: TGTGCCAGCACTCCCGGGACACATGTCTCCTACGAGCAGTACTTC. Encoded protein: CASTPGTHVSYEQYF.

This rearrangement joins TRBV7-2 to TRBJ2-7; TRBD1 agrees at 12 bases. Germline V CDR1 and CDR2: SGHTA, FQGNSA. This CDR3 contains 15 residues. The V gene end was trimmed by 5 bases and the J gene end by 0 bases; junction bases not matched to a gene: 2. The CDR3 region is CASSPGQGASYEQYF. In nucleotides, the CDR3 is TGTGCCAGCAGCCCGGGACAGGGGGCCTCCTACGAGCAGTACTTC.

This clone was picked up one time. The chain recombines TRBV7-8 with TRBJ1-2; the D gene is possibly TRBD1 (5 bases). CDR3 length: 16 residues. CDR1 SGHVS and CDR2 FQNEAQ come from the germline V gene. V was trimmed by 6 bases and J by 7 bases, leaving 24 bases between them. The CDR3 here is CASSETQYTAGVGYTF. CDR3 coding DNA: TGTGCCAGCAGTGAAACCCAATACACCGCGGGGGTTGGCTACACCTTC.

The rearrangement links TRBV18 to TRBJ2-7; 7 bases are a match to TRBD1. J lost 3 bases, V lost 8 bases, and 10 bases had no gene match. CDR3 length: 14 residues. Germline V gene sequence: CDR1 KGHSH, CDR2 LQKENI. CDR3 loop: CASVRQGASYEQYF. DNA for the CDR3: TGTGCCAGCGTAAGACAGGGTGCTAGCTACGAGCAGTACTTC.

The rearrangement joins TRBV5-6 to TRBJ2-2, with 8 nucleotides matching TRBD1. This CDR3 spans 15 amino acids. V shed 5 bases, J shed 1 base, and the junction held 4 bases outside the gene matches. CDR1 SGHDT and CDR2 YYEEEE come from the germline V gene. CDR3 sequence reads: CASSRDRGNTGELFF. CDR3 nucleotides: TGTGCCAGCAGTCGTGACAGGGGGAACACCGGGGAGCTGTTTTTT.

The chain links TRBV20-1 to TRBJ1-4; the D is unclear. CDR3 length: 10 residues. Per germline, CDR1 DFQATT and CDR2 SNEGSKA (reference sequence). V lost 5 bases, J lost 4 bases, and 2 bases lay in between. As DNA, the CDR3 is TGCAGTGCTTATAATGAAAAACTGTTTTTT. Protein sequence: CSAYNEKLFF.

The CDR3 DNA reads as TGTGCCAGCTCCAGACAGACCTCCTACAATGAGCAGTTCTTC. Amino acid sequence: CASSRQTSYNEQFF. J is TRBJ2-1 and V is TRBV18, with D perhaps TRBD1 (5 bases). CDR1 is KGHSH and CDR2 is LQKENI in the germline V gene. V lost 6 bases, J lost 0 bases, and 9 bases lay in between. The length of the CDR3 is 14 residues. Full variable domain (missing parts from reference TRBV18 and TRBJ2-1): NAGVMQNPRHLVRRRGQEARLRCSPMKGHSHVYWYRQLPEEGLKFMVYLQKENIIDESGMPKERFSAEFPKEGPSILRIQQVVRGDSAAYFCASSRQTSYNEQFFGPGTRLTVL.

This clone has only a few counts. The chain carries TRBV4-1 and TRBJ1-4; the D is unclear. There are 13 residues in the CDR3. Trimming stripped 3 bases from V and 10 bases from J, with 12 bases between. Germline V gene lookup returns CDR1 MGHRA and CDR2 YSYEKL. In nucleotides, the CDR3 is TGCGCCAGCAGCCACCGGGAGGGTGTAAAACTGTTTTTT. This encodes CASSHREGVKLFF.

The V gene is TRBV19, the J gene TRBJ2-1; D remains unclear. This CDR3 comprises 13 residues. The V and J ends lost 4 bases and 2 bases respectively, with 6 bases between them. Germline V gene data show CDR1 as LNHDA and CDR2 as SQIVND (reference sequence). In DNA form, the CDR3 reads TGTGCCAGTAGTAACAGAGCCTACAATGAGCAGTTCTTC. Protein product: CASSNRAYNEQFF.

This clone has just a few counts. The V gene is TRBV19, the J gene TRBJ2-1, with D possibly being TRBD2 (6 bases). Deletions cut 4 bases from V and 5 bases from J, with 18 bases between. Germline assignment: CDR1 LNHDA and CDR2 SQIVND (reference sequence). This CDR3 contains 16 residues. The CDR3 region has the DNA TGTGCCAGTAGTAAACCCGGGACTGTGAAGAACAATGAGCAGTTCTTC. As protein: CASSKPGTVKNNEQFF.

The gene calls are TRBV7-9 and TRBJ2-7, with TRBD1 matching 7 bases. Germline V gives CDR1 SEHNR, CDR2 FQNEAQ (reference sequence). This CDR3 is built from 13 residues. V trimming: 5 bases; J trimming: 4 bases; junction bases outside the gene matches: 5. This CDR3 is CASSLGQVYEQYF. CDR3 nucleotide sequence: TGTGCCAGCAGCCTCGGACAGGTTTACGAGCAGTACTTC.